This T cell receptor beta chain was documented in a study of blood T cell repertoires in COVID-19. As for the study in general: The study drew acute and convalescent COVID-19 samples from the United States, Italy and Spain. PBMCs, B-cell-depleted T cells, or T cells provided the cDNA or gDNA that made up the material.

Per the original methods: Estimated nucleated cell counts came from reference gene primer amplification. Produced via immunoSEQ multiplex PCR; TCRdb's table is partial and in-frame only. Clone size and the V and J calls come from that table; the DNA yielded D and trimming. The sample holds some 210,000 clones, just under 85% seen once. The CDR3 contains 18 residues. After removal of 5 bases from V and 5 bases from J, the junction contained 12 bases not matched to a gene. Per the germline V gene, CDR1 is MDHEN and CDR2 is SYDVKM. The J gene is TRBJ2-7, the V gene TRBV28; the match to TRBD2 covers 16 bases. The receptor comes from a woman in her seventies with active or convalescent COVID-19. Source material: peripheral blood. The CDR3 DNA sequence: TGTGCCAGCAGTCCACCGGGACTAGCGGGAGGGCCCCTCCACGAGCAGTACTTC. As protein: CASSPPGLAGGPLHEQYF.